This entry describes one TCR beta chain. Antigen: not known. All donors were healthy HIV-negative adults lacking recent acute infections or vaccinations. In the authors' methods: As immunoSEQ supplied junction-only sequences (without quality scores), filtering differed. The assay was immunoSEQ multiplex PCR, and TCRdb's table has in-frame clones only and misses some. The V and J calls and clone size come from that table; D and trimming were worked out from the DNA. Of approximately 2,300,000 clones listed, roughly 92% are singletons. This CDR3 is built from 18 residues. Germline CDR1 SEHNR, CDR2 FQNEAQ (reference sequence). Trimming cost V 5 bases and J 2 bases; bases outside gene matches: 12. This sample was taken from a study of shared clonotypes between healthy human individuals. Study results and caveats: The diversity represented, both genetic and in exposure history, was limited by few donors. Clonotypes shared by all four sorted-subset donors had higher generation probabilities than non-shared clonotypes.

This receptor was identified in a man aged 18 to 30 in good health. Some clones in this sample may be carry-over from other donors' samples. The sample was naive CD4+ T cells from PBMCs. Subset defined: CD45RA+ positively selected. The chain employs TRBV7-9 and TRBJ1-2, with 12 positions matching TRBD1. This CDR3 is CASSRPWDRGHSNYGYTF. CDR3 coding DNA: TGTGCCAGCAGCCGACCATGGGACAGGGGGCATTCCAACTATGGCTACACCTTC.